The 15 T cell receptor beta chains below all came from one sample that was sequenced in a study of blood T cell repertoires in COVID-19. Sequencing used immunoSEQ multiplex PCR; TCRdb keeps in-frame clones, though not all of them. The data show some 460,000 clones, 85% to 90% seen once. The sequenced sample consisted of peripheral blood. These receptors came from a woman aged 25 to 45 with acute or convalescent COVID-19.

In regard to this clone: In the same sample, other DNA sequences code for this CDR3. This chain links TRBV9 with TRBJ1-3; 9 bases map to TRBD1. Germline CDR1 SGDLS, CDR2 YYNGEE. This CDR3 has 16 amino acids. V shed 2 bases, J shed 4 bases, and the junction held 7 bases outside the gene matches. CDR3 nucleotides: TGTGCCAGCAGCGTGGGGGACAGGGCCTCCGGAAACACCATATATTTT. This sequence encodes CASSVGDRASGNTIYF.

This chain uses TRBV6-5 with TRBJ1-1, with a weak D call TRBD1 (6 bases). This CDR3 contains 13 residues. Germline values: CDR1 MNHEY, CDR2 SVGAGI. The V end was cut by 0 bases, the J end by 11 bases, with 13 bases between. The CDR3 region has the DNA TGTGCCAGCAGTTACTCGAAAGACAGGCAGGCTTTCTTT. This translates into CASSYSKDRQAFF.

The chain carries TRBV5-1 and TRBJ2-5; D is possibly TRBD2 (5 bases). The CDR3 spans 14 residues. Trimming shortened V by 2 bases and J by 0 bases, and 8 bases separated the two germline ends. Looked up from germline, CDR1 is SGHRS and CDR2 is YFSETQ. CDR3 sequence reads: CASSFAGDQETQYF. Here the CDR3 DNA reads TGCGCCAGCAGCTTTGCCGGGGACCAAGAGACCCAGTACTTC.

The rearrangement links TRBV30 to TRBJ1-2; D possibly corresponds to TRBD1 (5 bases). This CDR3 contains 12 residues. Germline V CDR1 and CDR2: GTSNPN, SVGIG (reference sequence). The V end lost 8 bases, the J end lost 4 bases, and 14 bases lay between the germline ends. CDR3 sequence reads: CAGQTEAYGYTF. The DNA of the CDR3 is TGTGCCGGTCAGACAGAAGCCTATGGCTACACCTTC.

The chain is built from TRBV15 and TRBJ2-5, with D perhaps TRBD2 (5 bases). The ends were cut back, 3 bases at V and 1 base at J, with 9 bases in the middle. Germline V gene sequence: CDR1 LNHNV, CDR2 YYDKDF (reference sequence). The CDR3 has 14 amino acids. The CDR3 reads CATSRGDFQETQYF. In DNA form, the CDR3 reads TGTGCCACCAGCAGGGGAGACTTCCAAGAGACCCAGTACTTC.

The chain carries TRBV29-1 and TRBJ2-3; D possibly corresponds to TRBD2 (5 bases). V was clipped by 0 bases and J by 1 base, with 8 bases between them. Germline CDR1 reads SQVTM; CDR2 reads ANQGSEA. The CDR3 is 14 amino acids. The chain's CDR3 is CSVEDAAGTDTQYF. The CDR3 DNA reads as TGCAGCGTTGAAGATGCAGCGGGCACAGATACGCAGTATTTT.

The CDR3 coding sequence is TGTGCCAGCAGCGTAGTAGGAGGCTGGGATGAGCAGTTCTTC. Protein: CASSVVGGWDEQFF. This chain uses TRBV9 with TRBJ2-1, with a tentative D call TRBD2 (5 bases). This CDR3 region has 14 residues. From germline, CDR1 is SGDLS and CDR2 YYNGEE. Deletions cut 0 bases from V and 8 bases from J, with 12 bases between. The full variable domain, completed using reference TRBV9 and TRBJ2-1, is DSGVTQTPKHLITATGQRVTLRCSPRSGDLSVYWYQQSLDQGLQFLIQYYNGEERAKGNILERFSAQQFPDLHSELNLSSLELGDSALYFCASSVVGGWDEQFFGPGTRLTVL.

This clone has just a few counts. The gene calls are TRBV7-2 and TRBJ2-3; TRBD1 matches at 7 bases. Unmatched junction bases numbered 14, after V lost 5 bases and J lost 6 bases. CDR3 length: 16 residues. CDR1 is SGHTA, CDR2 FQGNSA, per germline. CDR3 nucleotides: TGTGCCAGCAGCCCTAACCCTACAGGGGTGGTGGATACGCAGTATTTT. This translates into CASSPNPTGVVDTQYF.

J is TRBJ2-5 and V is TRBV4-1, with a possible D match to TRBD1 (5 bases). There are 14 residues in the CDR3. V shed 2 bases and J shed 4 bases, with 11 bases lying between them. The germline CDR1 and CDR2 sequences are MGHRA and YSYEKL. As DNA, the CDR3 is TGCGCCAGCAGCCAACAGGGATGGGCAGAGACCCAGTACTTC. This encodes CASSQQGWAETQYF.

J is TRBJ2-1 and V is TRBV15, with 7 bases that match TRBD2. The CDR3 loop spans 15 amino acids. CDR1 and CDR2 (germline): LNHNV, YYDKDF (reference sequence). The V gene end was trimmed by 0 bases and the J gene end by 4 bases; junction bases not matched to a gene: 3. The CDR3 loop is CATSRDVGGYNEQFF. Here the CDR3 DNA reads TGTGCCACCAGCAGAGATGTGGGGGGGTACAATGAGCAGTTCTTC.

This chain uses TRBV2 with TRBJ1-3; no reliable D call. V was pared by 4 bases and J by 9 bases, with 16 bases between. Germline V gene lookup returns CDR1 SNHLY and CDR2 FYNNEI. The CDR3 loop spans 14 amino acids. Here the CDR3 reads CASSGVRGLGTIYF. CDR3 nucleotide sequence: TGTGCCAGCAGTGGCGTTCGGGGTCTTGGCACCATATATTTT.

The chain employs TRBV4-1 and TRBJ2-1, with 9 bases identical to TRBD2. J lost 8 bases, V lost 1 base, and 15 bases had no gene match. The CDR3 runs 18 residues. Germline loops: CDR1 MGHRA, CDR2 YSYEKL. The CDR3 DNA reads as TGCGCCAGCAGCCAAGTCTTCCCCAAGCGGGGGGACTCCGATGAGCAGTTCTTC. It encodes CASSQVFPKRGDSDEQFF.

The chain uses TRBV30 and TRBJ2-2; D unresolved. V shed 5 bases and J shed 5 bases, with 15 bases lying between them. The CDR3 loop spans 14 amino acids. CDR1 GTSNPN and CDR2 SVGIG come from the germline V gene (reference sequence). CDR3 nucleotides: TGTGCCTGGGGGCGGCTAACTGAAACCGGGGAGCTGTTTTTT. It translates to CAWGRLTETGELFF.

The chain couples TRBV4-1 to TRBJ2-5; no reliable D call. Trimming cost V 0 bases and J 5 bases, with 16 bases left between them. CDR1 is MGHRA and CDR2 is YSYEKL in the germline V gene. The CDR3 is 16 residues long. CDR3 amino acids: CASSQDTALNGETQYF. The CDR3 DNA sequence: TGCGCCAGCAGCCAAGATACAGCCCTTAACGGTGAGACCCAGTACTTC.

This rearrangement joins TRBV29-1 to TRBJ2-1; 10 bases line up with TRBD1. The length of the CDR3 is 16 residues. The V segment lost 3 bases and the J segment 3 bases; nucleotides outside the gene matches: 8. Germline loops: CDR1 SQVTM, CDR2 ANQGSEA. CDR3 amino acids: CSVERGRDRGYNEQFF. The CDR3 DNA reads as TGCAGCGTTGAGAGGGGAAGGGACAGGGGCTACAATGAGCAGTTCTTC.